Listed below are T cell receptor beta chains from one sample, sequenced in a study of shared clonotypes between healthy human individuals. Measured with immunoSEQ multiplex PCR; TCRdb has only the in-frame clones, and not every one. The sample lists fewer than 600,000 clones, more than 70% seen once, with 12% in the top ten. Input material: PBMCs. The receptors here all came from a woman in her thirties or forties in good health. Some clones in this sample may be carry-over from other donors' samples. The CDR3 runs from the conserved cysteine through the conserved F or W. Fields, in order: D gene, clone size, V gene, J gene, CDR3 protein, CDR3 DNA. A D gene is named only where the DNA matches it firmly. A clone size is listed for some rows: how often the clone was seen (once, few, many), or a class if it is expanded.

TRBD2	once	TRBV28	TRBJ2-7	CASSSGLAGREQYF	TGTGCCAGCAGTTCCGGACTAGCGGGAAGGGAGCAGTACTTC
.	few	TRBV21-1	TRBJ2-7	CASSKGQGGRRYEQYF	TGTGCCAGCAGCAAAGGCCAGGGGGGGCGCCGCTACGAGCAGTACTTC
.	.	TRBV4-2	TRBJ2-2	CASSLKGHTGELFF	TGTGCCAGCAGCTTGAAAGGGCACACCGGGGAGCTGTTTTTT
TRBD2	once	TRBV5-1	TRBJ2-7	CASSLGLAGEDEQYF	TGCGCCAGCAGCTTGGGACTAGCGGGAGAGGACGAGCAGTACTTC
TRBD2	.	TRBV4-1	TRBJ2-1	CASSQGTSGRDNEQFF	TGCGCCAGCAGCCAGGGGACTAGCGGGAGAGACAATGAGCAGTTCTTC
.	.	TRBV25-1	TRBJ1-1	CASSAGRENTEAFF	TGTGCCAGCAGTGCGGGCAGGGAAAACACTGAAGCTTTCTTT
TRBD1	.	TRBV9	TRBJ1-5	CASSVVGTRGRNRPQHF	TGTGCCAGCAGCGTAGTTGGTACCAGGGGGCGCAATCGGCCCCAGCATTTT
.	once	TRBV7-9	TRBJ2-1	CASSPVGGETSYNEQFF	TGTGCCAGCAGCCCCGTGGGGGGAGAGACCTCCTACAATGAGCAGTTCTTC
TRBD1	few	TRBV11-2	TRBJ2-2	CASSPRTGDNTGELFF	TGTGCCAGCAGCCCCCGGACAGGGGACAACACCGGGGAGCTGTTTTTT
TRBD1	few	TRBV19	TRBJ1-2	CASSIPTGEVGYTF	TGTGCCAGTAGTATCCCTACAGGGGAAGTTGGCTACACCTTC
.	.	TRBV5-6	TRBJ2-7	CASSLVETGDYEQYF	TGTGCCAGCAGCTTGGTAGAGACTGGGGACTACGAGCAGTACTTC
.	few	TRBV30	TRBJ2-7	CAWSSLGYEQYF	TGTGCCTGGAGTAGTCTAGGCTACGAGCAGTACTTC
TRBD2	.	TRBV18	TRBJ2-7	CASSPATSGSSYEQYF	TGTGCCAGCTCACCAGCGACTAGCGGGAGCTCCTACGAGCAGTACTTC
.	once	TRBV18	TRBJ2-1	CASSSGGGYNEQLF	TGTGCCAGCTCATCCGGTGGGGGCTACAATGAGCAGCTCTTC
.	once	TRBV5-5	TRBJ1-4	CASSEAAPEKLFF	TGTGCCAGCAGCGAGGCGGCTCCTGAAAAACTGTTTTTT
TRBD1	.	TRBV7-9	TRBJ2-1	CAGQGLGDEQFF	TGTGCCGGACAGGGGCTAGGTGATGAGCAGTTCTTC
TRBD1	.	TRBV5-4	TRBJ1-1	CASMRTGAGTEAFF	TGTGCCAGCATGCGGACAGGGGCAGGCACTGAAGCTTTCTTT
.	.	TRBV4-2	TRBJ2-7	CASSQEGRGPEQYF	TGTGCCAGCAGCCAAGAGGGGAGGGGGCCCGAGCAGTACTTC
TRBD2	.	TRBV5-6	TRBJ2-1	CASSFLAGGHRNEQFF	TGTGCCAGCAGCTTCCTAGCGGGAGGCCACAGGAATGAGCAGTTCTTC
.	.	TRBV4-3	TRBJ2-2	CASSRGGLGGELFF	TGCGCCAGCAGCCGAGGGGGACTTGGCGGGGAGCTGTTTTTT
.	.	TRBV9	TRBJ2-1	CASSVEGEWSYNEQFF	TGTGCCAGCAGCGTAGAGGGGGAGTGGTCCTACAATGAGCAGTTCTTC
TRBD1	.	TRBV27	TRBJ2-7	CASSSQSLGQKYF	TGTGCCAGCAGTTCGCAGTCGTTGGGACAGAAGTACTTC
.	many	TRBV10-2	TRBJ2-1	CASSESVDRNNEQFF	TGCGCCAGCAGTGAGTCGGTGGACAGAAACAATGAGCAGTTCTTC
TRBD2	.	TRBV5-1	TRBJ2-7	CASSSTSGIIEQYF	TGCGCCAGCAGCTCGACTAGCGGGATAATCGAGCAGTACTTC
TRBD2	.	TRBV7-2	TRBJ2-1	CASSLGVLAGLSEQFF	TGTGCCAGCAGCTTAGGGGTTCTAGCGGGATTAAGCGAGCAGTTCTTC
TRBD1	few	TRBV19	TRBJ1-2	CASSIRQGVSGYGYTF	TGTGCCAGTAGTATTAGACAGGGGGTCTCTGGCTATGGCTACACCTTC
.	.	TRBV15	TRBJ2-3	CATSFSPTVGDTQYF	TGTGCCACCAGCTTCTCGCCGACAGTCGGGGATACGCAGTATTTT
TRBD2	.	TRBV30	TRBJ2-1	CAWSGPGLAGGESYNEQFF	TGTGCCTGGAGTGGACCGGGACTAGCGGGAGGCGAATCCTACAATGAGCAGTTCTTC
.	.	TRBV29-1	TRBJ1-1	CSIGKGGSSTEAFF	TGCAGCATTGGGAAAGGGGGTTCGAGCACTGAAGCTTTCTTT
TRBD2	.	TRBV29-1	TRBJ2-1	CSGSTSGRAYNEQFF	TGCAGCGGTTCGACTAGCGGGAGGGCCTACAATGAGCAGTTCTTC
.	.	TRBV4-1	TRBJ1-1	CASSQDTGARTEAFF	TGCGCCAGCAGCCAAGACACCGGGGCCCGAACTGAAGCTTTCTTT
.	.	TRBV18	TRBJ1-5	CASSHARGTGQPQHF	TGTGCCAGCTCACACGCAAGGGGAACGGGACAGCCCCAGCATTTT
.	many	TRBV9	TRBJ1-1	CASSVGTANTEAFF	TGTGCCAGCAGCGTAGGGACAGCGAACACTGAAGCTTTCTTT
TRBD1	.	TRBV28	TRBJ1-3	CASSRTGTGNTIYF	TGTGCCAGCAGTCGGACAGGGACTGGAAACACCATATATTTT
TRBD1	.	TRBV5-1	TRBJ1-3	CASSLAGGISGNTIYF	TGCGCCAGCAGCTTGGCAGGGGGAATCTCTGGAAACACCATATATTTT
TRBD1	.	TRBV13	TRBJ2-5	CASSARDRGLETQYF	TGTGCCAGCAGCGCGCGGGACAGGGGGTTGGAGACCCAGTACTTC